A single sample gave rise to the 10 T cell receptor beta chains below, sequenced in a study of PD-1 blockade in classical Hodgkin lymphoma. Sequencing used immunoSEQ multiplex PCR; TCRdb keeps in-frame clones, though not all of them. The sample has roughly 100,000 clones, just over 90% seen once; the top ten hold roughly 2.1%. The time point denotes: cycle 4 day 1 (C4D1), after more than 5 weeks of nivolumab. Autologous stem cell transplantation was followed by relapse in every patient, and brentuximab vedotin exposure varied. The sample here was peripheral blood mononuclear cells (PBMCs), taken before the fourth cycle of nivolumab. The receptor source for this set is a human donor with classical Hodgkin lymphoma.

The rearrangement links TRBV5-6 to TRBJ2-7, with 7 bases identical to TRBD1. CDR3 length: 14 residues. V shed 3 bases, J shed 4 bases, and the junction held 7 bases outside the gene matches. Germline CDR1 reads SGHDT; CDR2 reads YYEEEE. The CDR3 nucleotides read TGTGCCAGCAGCTCCCGACAGGGAAGATACGAGCAGTACTTC. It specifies CASSSRQGRYEQYF.

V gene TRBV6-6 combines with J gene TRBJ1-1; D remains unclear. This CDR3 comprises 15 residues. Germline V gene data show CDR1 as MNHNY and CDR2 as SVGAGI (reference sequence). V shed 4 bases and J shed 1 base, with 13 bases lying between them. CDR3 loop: CASSFTPGRNTEAFF. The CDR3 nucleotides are TGTGCCAGCAGTTTTACTCCCGGGAGGAACACTGAAGCTTTCTTT.

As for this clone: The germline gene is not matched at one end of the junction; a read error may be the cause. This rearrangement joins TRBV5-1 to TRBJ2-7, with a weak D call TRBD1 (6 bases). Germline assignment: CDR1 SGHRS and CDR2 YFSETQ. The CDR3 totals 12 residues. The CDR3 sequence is CASSLRGEEPYF. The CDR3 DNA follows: TGCGCCAGCAGTCTCAGGGGTGAAGAGCCGTACTTC.

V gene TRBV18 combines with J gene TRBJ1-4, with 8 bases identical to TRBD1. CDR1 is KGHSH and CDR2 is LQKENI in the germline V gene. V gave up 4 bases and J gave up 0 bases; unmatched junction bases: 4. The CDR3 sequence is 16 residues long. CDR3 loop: CASSRDRRATNEKLFF. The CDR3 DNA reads TGTGCCAGCTCACGGGACAGGAGAGCAACTAATGAAAAACTGTTTTTT. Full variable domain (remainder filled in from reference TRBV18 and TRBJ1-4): NAGVMQNPRHLVRRRGQEARLRCSPMKGHSHVYWYRQLPEEGLKFMVYLQKENIIDESGMPKERFSAEFPKEGPSILRIQQVVRGDSAAYFCASSRDRRATNEKLFFGSGTQLSVL.

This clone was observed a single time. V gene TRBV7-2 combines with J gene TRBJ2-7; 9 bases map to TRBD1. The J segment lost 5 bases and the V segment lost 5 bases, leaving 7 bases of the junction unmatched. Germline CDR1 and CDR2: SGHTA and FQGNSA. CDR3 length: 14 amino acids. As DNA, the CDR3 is TGTGCCAGCAGCCCCGGGACAGGGTCACACGAGCAGTACTTC. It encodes CASSPGTGSHEQYF.

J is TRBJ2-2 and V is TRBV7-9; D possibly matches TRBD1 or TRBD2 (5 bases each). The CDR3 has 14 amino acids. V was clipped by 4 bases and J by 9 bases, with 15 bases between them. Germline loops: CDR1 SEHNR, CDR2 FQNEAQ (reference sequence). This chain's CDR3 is CASSSGAGYRELFF. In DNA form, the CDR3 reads TGTGCCAGCAGCTCCGGGGCAGGGTACCGGGAGCTGTTTTTT.

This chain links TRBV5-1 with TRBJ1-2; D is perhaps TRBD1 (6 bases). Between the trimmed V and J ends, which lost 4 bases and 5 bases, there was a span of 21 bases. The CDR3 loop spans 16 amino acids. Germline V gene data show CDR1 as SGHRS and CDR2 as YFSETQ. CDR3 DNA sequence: TGCGCCAGCAGCGTGCAGGCCGGGAGGGGACATTATGGCTACACCTTC. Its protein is CASSVQAGRGHYGYTF.

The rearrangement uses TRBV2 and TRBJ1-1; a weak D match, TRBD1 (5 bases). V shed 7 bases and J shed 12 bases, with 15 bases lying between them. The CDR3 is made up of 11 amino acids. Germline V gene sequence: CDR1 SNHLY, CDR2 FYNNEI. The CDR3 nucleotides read TGTGCCAGCAAGATTTGGGGCGAAACTTTCTTT. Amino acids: CASKIWGETFF.

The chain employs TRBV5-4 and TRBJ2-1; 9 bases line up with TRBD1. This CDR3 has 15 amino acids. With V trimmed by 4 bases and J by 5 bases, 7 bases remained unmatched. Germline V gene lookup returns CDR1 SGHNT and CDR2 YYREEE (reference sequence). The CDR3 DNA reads TGTGCCAGCAGCGCCCGGGACAGGGTAGACAATGAGCAGTTCTTC. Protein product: CASSARDRVDNEQFF.

The CDR3, as DNA: TGCGCCAGCAGCCAAAGGCAGGGGGAAGAGCAGTTCTTC. As protein: CASSQRQGEEQFF. The chain uses TRBV5-1 and TRBJ2-1, with 7 bases matching TRBD1. The CDR3 covers 13 residues. The V gene's germline CDR1 is SGHRS and CDR2 YFSETQ. The V segment lost 4 bases and the J segment 10 bases; nucleotides outside the gene matches: 8.